Below, 17 T cell receptor beta chains from the same sample are listed, as sequenced in a study of T cell responses to AZD1222 COVID-19 vaccine. Profiled with immunoSEQ multiplex PCR; TCRdb holds only in-frame clones, not every one. The sample yields about 110,000 clones, over 85% seen once. The input for sequencing was peripheral blood, taken 28 days after the second AZD1222 dose. These receptors all come from an adult who received the AZD1222 COVID-19 vaccine.

The V gene is TRBV7-2, the J gene TRBJ1-1; D gene unclear. In germline, CDR1 is SGHTA, CDR2 FQGNSA. The ends were cut back, 0 bases at V and 1 base at J, with 9 bases in the middle. This CDR3 spans 15 amino acids. For the CDR3, the DNA is TGTGCCAGCAGCTTAGCGCCCGGGTCGAACACTGAAGCTTTCTTT. Translating gives CASSLAPGSNTEAFF.

The V gene is TRBV7-8, the J gene TRBJ2-2; 13 bases map to TRBD2. The CDR3 spans 16 residues. Germline V gives CDR1 SGHVS, CDR2 FQNEAQ. V lost 5 bases, J lost 4 bases, and 4 bases stayed unmatched. Here the CDR3 DNA reads TGTGCCAGCAGCACTAGCGGGGGGGTTTTCACCGGGGAGCTGTTTTTT. Its protein is CASSTSGGVFTGELFF.

This sequence joins TRBV4-1 and TRBJ2-1; no reliable D call. With 2 bases removed from V and 0 bases from J, the gap between germline ends came to 8 bases. Germline loops: CDR1 MGHRA, CDR2 YSYEKL. The CDR3 runs 15 residues. CDR3 in amino acids: CASSQPLPSYNEQFF. CDR3 DNA: TGCGCCAGCAGCCAACCCCTCCCCTCCTACAATGAGCAGTTCTTC.

The rearrangement joins TRBV7-9 to TRBJ1-3, with 9 nucleotides matching TRBD1. The trim removed 3 bases at V and 0 bases at J, leaving 9 bases unmatched. This CDR3 spans 18 amino acids. Germline V gene lookup returns CDR1 SEHNR and CDR2 FQNEAQ (reference sequence). The CDR3 sequence is CASSFLLRTGDSGNTIYF. The CDR3 nucleotides read TGTGCCAGCAGCTTCCTACTTCGGACAGGGGACTCTGGAAACACCATATATTTT.

The chain employs TRBV12-3 or TRBV12-4 and TRBJ2-7; D ambiguous. The CDR3 spans 13 residues. Between the trimmed V and J ends, which lost 3 bases and 0 bases, there was a span of 6 bases. The CDR3, as DNA: TGTGCCAGCAGTTTTTACAGCTCCTACGAGCAGTACTTC. Residues: CASSFYSSYEQYF.

V and J are TRBV18 and TRBJ1-5; D remains ambiguous. The CDR3 sequence is 13 residues long. Germline V gene lookup returns CDR1 KGHSH and CDR2 LQKENI. V was cut by 3 bases and J by 9 bases, with 12 bases left in between. As DNA, the CDR3 is TGTGCCAGCTCACCGGATTGGGGTTCGCCCCAGCATTTT. Its translation: CASSPDWGSPQHF.

The chain has TRBV19 and TRBJ2-3; D unclear. Germline CDR1 is LNHDA and CDR2 is SQIVND (reference sequence). The CDR3 is 14 residues long. The germline V and J ends were trimmed by 2 bases and 5 bases, with 11 bases remaining between them. CDR3 DNA sequence: TGTGCCAGTAGTATAAGTTCAGTAAGAGATACGCAGTATTTT. Translation: CASSISSVRDTQYF.

This rearrangement joins TRBV7-2 to TRBJ1-4; D call uncertain. Germline CDR1 and CDR2: SGHTA and FQGNSA. V was shortened by 1 base and J by 0 bases, with 3 bases between the two germline ends. The length of the CDR3 is 14 residues. For the CDR3, the DNA is TGTGCCAGCAGCTTAGACGCAACTAATGAAAAACTGTTTTTT. This codes for CASSLDATNEKLFF.

V and J are TRBV11-3 and TRBJ2-1; D gene ambiguous. The CDR3 sequence is 13 residues long. The V end lost 1 base, the J end lost 6 bases, and 7 bases lay between the germline ends. Looked up from germline, CDR1 is SGHNT and CDR2 is YENEEA. CDR3 in DNA: TGTGCCAGCAGCTTAGGTGCCGCCAATGAGCAGTTCTTC. Protein: CASSLGAANEQFF.

The chain uses TRBV19 and TRBJ1-2; D is uncertain. Germline V gives CDR1 LNHDA, CDR2 SQIVND (reference sequence). Trimming stripped 5 bases from V and 2 bases from J, with 9 bases between. The CDR3 contains 13 residues. The DNA for the CDR3 is TGTGCCAGTAGTGGTAGGCTCAACTATGGCTACACCTTC. Translation: CASSGRLNYGYTF.

The rearrangement links TRBV7-2 to TRBJ1-2, with D hard to call. Germline CDR1 SGHTA, CDR2 FQGNSA. The CDR3 length is 15 residues. V was trimmed by 1 base and J by 5 bases, leaving 14 bases between them. The DNA for the CDR3 is TGTGCCAGCAGCTTAGGACCCCCCATTGATTATGGCTACACCTTC. This translates into CASSLGPPIDYGYTF.

This clone has only one observation. The chain carries TRBV28 and TRBJ1-2; 10 bases map to TRBD1. The CDR3 has 15 residues. Germline V gene sequence: CDR1 MDHEN, CDR2 SYDVKM. Trimming at V came to 5 bases and at J to 4 bases, leaving 7 bases not matched to a gene. The CDR3, as DNA: TGTGCCAGCAGTCCCGGGACAGGGGCGCCCTATGGCTACACCTTC. Translating it yields CASSPGTGAPYGYTF.

This clone was seen just once. V and J are TRBV7-9 and TRBJ2-7, with 9 nucleotides matching TRBD1. The CDR3 loop spans 15 amino acids. From germline, CDR1 is SEHNR and CDR2 FQNEAQ (reference sequence). With 5 bases clipped from V and 3 bases from J, the junction kept 8 bases outside the gene matches. The CDR3 bases are TGTGCCAGCAGCCCGGGACAGGGATTGATCTACGAGCAGTACTTC. Translated, it gives CASSPGQGLIYEQYF.

In this sample, this clone turned up once. V gene TRBV7-8 combines with J gene TRBJ1-5; tentatively, D is TRBD1 (5 bases). V was cut by 2 bases and J by 5 bases, with 16 bases left in between. The CDR3 length is 16 residues. Germline CDR1 is SGHVS and CDR2 is FQNEAQ. The CDR3 nucleotides read TGTGCCAGCAGCTTATCTCGAGTAGGGACTGATCAGCCCCAGCATTTT. Translating it yields CASSLSRVGTDQPQHF. The full variable domain, its missing parts supplied by reference TRBV7-8 and TRBJ1-5, is GAGVSQSPRYKVAKRGQDVALRCDPISGHVSLFWYQQALGQGPEFLTYFQNEAQLDKSGLPSDRFFAERPEGSVSTLKIQRTQQEDSAVYLCASSLSRVGTDQPQHFGDGTRLSIL.

J is TRBJ2-1 and V is TRBV11-2, with 10 bases that match TRBD2. Germline V gene sequence: CDR1 SGHAT, CDR2 FQNNGV. The CDR3 totals 16 residues. With V trimmed by 0 bases and J by 8 bases, 7 bases remained unmatched. CDR3 loop: CASSLEGGLAGDEQFF. In nucleotides, the CDR3 is TGTGCCAGCAGCTTAGAGGGAGGCCTAGCGGGGGATGAGCAGTTCTTC.

The chain has TRBV28 and TRBJ2-3, with TRBD1 matching 7 bases. Germline-derived CDR1 and CDR2 are MDHEN and SYDVKM. Trimming cost V 5 bases and J 6 bases; bases outside gene matches: 11. The CDR3 loop spans 15 amino acids. This chain's CDR3 is CASSVRGTASDTQYF. In DNA, the CDR3 is TGTGCCAGCAGTGTTAGGGGGACAGCATCTGATACGCAGTATTTT.

The chain joins TRBV9 to TRBJ1-2, with no clear D. V shed 0 bases and J shed 7 bases, with 16 bases lying between them. The CDR3 is 15 amino acids. Germline V gives CDR1 SGDLS, CDR2 YYNGEE. The CDR3 protein is CASSVDPELPAGYTF. Here the CDR3 DNA reads TGTGCCAGCAGCGTAGACCCGGAGCTACCCGCTGGCTACACCTTC.